Shown below are 15 T cell receptor beta chains from a single sample sequenced in a study of cytomegalovirus exposure and HLA in healthy donors. 13 Jbeta primers and 60 Vbeta primers were used for the PCR. The data were produced by immunoSEQ multiplex PCR, yet TCRdb's version contains in-frame clones alone and is incomplete. The sample holds roughly 150,000 clones, approximately 70% seen once. The sequencing input was PBMCs. Receptor source: a woman in her sixties in good health and CMV-seropositive.

This clone showed up just a few times. This chain links TRBV5-1 with TRBJ2-1; 10 nucleotides match TRBD2. Germline V lookup: CDR1 SGHRS, CDR2 YFSETQ. Trimming took 2 bases from V and 6 from J; bases not matched to a gene: 5. This CDR3 has 15 amino acids. CDR3 region: CASSLSLAGANEQFF. The CDR3, as DNA: TGCGCCAGCAGCTTAAGCCTAGCGGGAGCCAATGAGCAGTTCTTC.

The CDR3 protein is CASSYSGQTGADTQYF. Written as DNA, the CDR3 is TGTGCCAGCAGTTACTCAGGCCAAACTGGAGCAGATACGCAGTATTTT. This chain connects TRBV6-5 to TRBJ2-3; D ambiguous. The CDR3 sequence is 16 residues long. Trimming left V 0 bases short and J 4 bases short, with 14 bases between. Germline V gene sequence: CDR1 MNHEY, CDR2 SVGAGI.

The chain employs TRBV30 and TRBJ1-1; D is ambiguous. This CDR3 comprises 14 residues. With 0 bases removed from V and 4 bases from J, the gap between germline ends came to 12 bases. Per germline, CDR1 GTSNPN and CDR2 SVGIG (reference sequence). In DNA form, the CDR3 reads TGTGCCTGGAGTGTGGGAGGGTTGAGCACTGAAGCTTTCTTT. Translating it yields CAWSVGGLSTEAFF.

The chain recombines TRBV5-1 with TRBJ2-3, with TRBD1 as a possible D gene (6 bases). There are 16 residues in the CDR3. V lost 2 bases, J lost 2 bases, and 15 bases lay in between. The germline V gene encodes CDR1 SGHRS and CDR2 YFSETQ. CDR3 loop: CASSLTQGLVTDTQYF. CDR3 coding DNA: TGCGCCAGCAGCTTAACACAGGGTTTGGTCACAGATACGCAGTATTTT.

The chain is built from TRBV15 and TRBJ1-3, with TRBD1 matching 7 bases. Germline trimming cut 5 bases from V and 3 bases from J; bases unmatched to any gene: 4. Per the germline V gene, CDR1 is LNHNV and CDR2 is YYDKDF (reference sequence). The length of the CDR3 is 14 residues. CDR3 nucleotides: TGTGCCACCAGCGGCCAGGGGGGTGGAAACACCATATATTTT. The encoded protein is CATSGQGGGNTIYF.

The V and J genes are TRBV5-1 and TRBJ2-7; D gene unclear. Between the trimmed V and J ends, which lost 2 bases and 6 bases, there was a span of 9 bases. Germline CDR1 is SGHRS and CDR2 is YFSETQ. CDR3 length equals 12 residues. This CDR3 is CASSLTSGEQYF. In nucleotides, the CDR3 is TGCGCCAGCAGCTTAACTTCGGGCGAGCAGTACTTC.

This chain uses TRBV5-6 with TRBJ1-1, with 8 bases aligning to TRBD1. The CDR3 runs to 16 residues. CDR1 and CDR2 (germline): SGHDT, YYEEEE. With V trimmed by 0 bases and J by 2 bases, 6 bases remained unmatched. Written as DNA, the CDR3 is TGTGCCAGCAGCTTGGACAGGGGGTATTTTAACACTGAAGCTTTCTTT. Protein: CASSLDRGYFNTEAFF.

The chain recombines TRBV28 with TRBJ1-1; no clear D. Germline lookup yields CDR1 MDHEN and CDR2 SYDVKM. V lost 2 bases to trimming and J lost 0 bases, with 7 bases between them. CDR3 length: 14 residues. CDR3 nucleotides: TGTGCCAGCAGTTTAGCACTCATGAACACTGAAGCTTTCTTT. Translated: CASSLALMNTEAFF.

The chain joins TRBV28 to TRBJ1-4; TRBD1 is a possible D gene (6 bases). Per germline, CDR1 MDHEN and CDR2 SYDVKM. V lost 7 bases to trimming and J lost 8 bases, with 17 bases between them. This CDR3 spans 14 amino acids. As DNA, the CDR3 is TGTGCCAGCAACAACAGGGCGGGGGGCGAAAAACTGTTTTTT. The encoded protein is CASNNRAGGEKLFF.

This sequence joins TRBV5-4 and TRBJ1-1, with D perhaps TRBD1 (5 bases). The CDR3 spans 15 residues. The V and J ends lost 2 bases and 1 base respectively, with 12 bases between them. CDR1 is SGHNT, CDR2 YYREEE, per germline (reference sequence). The CDR3, as DNA: TGTGCCAGCAGCTTCTCGGTTCAGGGGAACACTGAAGCTTTCTTT. This gives the protein CASSFSVQGNTEAFF.

The chain links TRBV4-1 to TRBJ1-5; TRBD1 might be the D (6 bases). The germline CDR1 and CDR2 sequences are MGHRA and YSYEKL. The ends were cut back, 0 bases at V and 1 base at J, with 13 bases in the middle. This CDR3 spans 17 amino acids. This CDR3 reads CASSQDMGARSNQPQHF. The CDR3 coding sequence is TGCGCCAGCAGCCAAGATATGGGGGCGCGCAGCAATCAGCCCCAGCATTTT.

This clone was seen more than once but under ten times. The chain links TRBV6-1 to TRBJ2-3; tentatively, D is TRBD2 (5 bases). The germline CDR1 and CDR2 sequences are MNHNS and SASEGT. The CDR3 contains 14 residues. Trimming removed 3 bases from V and 3 bases from J, with 10 bases in between. CDR3: CASSEVRGTDTQYF. CDR3 DNA sequence: TGTGCCAGCAGTGAGGTCCGGGGAACAGATACGCAGTATTTT.

This clone is a singleton in its sample. The chain employs TRBV7-6 and TRBJ2-5; TRBD2 agrees at 14 bases. There are 16 residues in the CDR3. Germline-derived CDR1 and CDR2 are SGHVS and FNYEAQ. V lost 4 bases and J lost 5; bases outside the gene matches: 6. The DNA for the CDR3 is TGTGCCAGCAGCTCCGGGACTAGCGGGAGCTGGGAGACCCAGTACTTC. Amino acid sequence: CASSSGTSGSWETQYF.

This clone was observed a handful of times. The chain uses TRBV11-2 and TRBJ2-1, with 10 nucleotides matching TRBD1. Looked up from germline, CDR1 is SGHAT and CDR2 is FQNNGV. CDR3 length: 19 residues. V dropped 1 base and J dropped 4; count of bases not matched to a gene: 13. The CDR3 bases are TGTGCCAGCAGCTTAGGAGACAGGGGGCGCGGGAACGTATACAATGAGCAGTTCTTC. This encodes CASSLGDRGRGNVYNEQFF.

This clone was counted once. The V and J genes are TRBV6-6 and TRBJ2-5, with D perhaps matching TRBD1 (6 bases). Deletions cut 6 bases from V and 2 bases from J, with 13 bases between. The V gene's germline CDR1 is MNHNY and CDR2 SVGAGI (reference sequence). This CDR3 has 14 amino acids. CDR3 nucleotides: TGTGCCAGCAGGGCCGCAGGGACACAAGAGACCCAGTACTTC. This encodes CASRAAGTQETQYF.